These T cell receptor beta chains were read from a single sample in a study of regulatory T cells in long-lasting Graves disease. Each CDR3 protein gets one entry after TCRdb re-called the multiplex PCR reads with MiXCR. The sample includes some 400,000 distinct CDR3 sequences, just under 15% of them seen just once. These data are also associated with another study on T cells in Graves' hyperthyroidism and ophthalmopathy.

The specimen comprised peripheral blood mononuclear cells (PBMCs), sampled at new diagnosis, from a patient treated with antithyroid drugs. The receptors shown here come from a woman in her 30s with Graves disease. The CDR3 runs from the conserved cysteine through the conserved F or W. The order of the fields is J gene, clone size, D gene, V gene, CDR3 DNA, CDR3 protein. A D gene is named only where the DNA matches it firmly. A clone size is listed for some rows: how often the clone was seen (once, few, many), or a class if it is expanded.

>TRBJ1-5|many|TRBD1|TRBV6-1
TGTGCCAGCACCCGACAGGGCCCGGGCAATCAGCCCCAGCATTTT
CASTRQGPGNQPQHF
>TRBJ2-3|many|NA|TRBV20-1
TGCAGTGCTAGCCCTTTAGCGCCTACTAGCACAGATACGCAGTATTTT
CSASPLAPTSTDTQYF
>TRBJ2-1|many|NA|TRBV3-1
TGTGCCAGCAGCCAAGAGAAAGTCGACTTTTACAATGAGCAGTTCTTC
CASSQEKVDFYNEQFF
>TRBJ2-1|many|TRBD2|TRBV20-1
TGCAGTGCTAGTGATTGGGCTAGCGGCCTATACAATGAGCAGTTCTTC
CSASDWASGLYNEQFF
>TRBJ2-5|few|TRBD2|TRBV4-1
TGCGCCAGCAGCCAAAGGTCTCGGGGCACTAGCGGCCAAGAGACCCAGTACTTC
CASSQRSRGTSGQETQYF
>TRBJ1-4|few|TRBD1|TRBV2
TGTGCCAGCAGCGCCGAACAGGGGGCCGGTGAAAAACTGTTTTTT
CASSAEQGAGEKLFF
>TRBJ1-5|many|NA|TRBV7-3
TGTGCCAGCAGCTCCGCGGCCAAAGACCCCGGAGGGGTGGATCAGCCCCAGCATTTT
CASSSAAKDPGGVDQPQHF
>TRBJ1-1|many|NA|TRBV20-1
TGCAGTGCTAGAAATCTCCTCAGGGGAGCCAACACTGAAGCTTTCTTT
CSARNLLRGANTEAFF
>TRBJ2-3|few|NA|TRBV7-9
TGTGCCAGCAGCCTGACGGAGGAGTTGGGAGCAGATACGCAGTATTTT
CASSLTEELGADTQYF
>TRBJ2-1|many|TRBD2|TRBV12-3/TRBV12-4
TGTGCCACCAAACAGACTAGCGGCAATGAGCAGTTCTTC
CATKQTSGNEQFF
>TRBJ2-5|NA|TRBD1|TRBV2
TGTGCCAGCAGTGATCGCGACAGGGGGCGGAGAGAGACCCAGTACTTC
CASSDRDRGRRETQYF
>TRBJ2-3|NA|NA|TRBV19
TGTGCCAGTAGTGTTGGGGCGGCGGGCACAGATACGCAGTATTTT
CASSVGAAGTDTQYF
>TRBJ2-7|many|NA|TRBV6-1
TGTGCCAGCAGTACCCCCACCGGGGCACAGGGTAGGAACGAGCAGTACTTC
CASSTPTGAQGRNEQYF
>TRBJ2-3|many|TRBD2|TRBV20-1
TGCAGTGCTGCACAAAGCGGACTAGCGGGACTGGGGATCACAGATACGCAGTATTTT
CSAAQSGLAGLGITDTQYF
>TRBJ2-2|NA|TRBD2|TRBV20-1
TGCAGTGCGACTAGCGGGAGGTCACCGGGGGAGCTGTTTTTT
CSATSGRSPGELFF
>TRBJ2-3|NA|NA|TRBV24-1
TGTGCCACCAGTGATAAGGGTCTAGCGCAGGCAGATACGCAGTATTTT
CATSDKGLAQADTQYF
>TRBJ2-1|few|NA|TRBV10-3
TGTGCCATCAACGGTCTAGGGCTGGGCAATGAGCAGTTCTTC
CAINGLGLGNEQFF
>TRBJ1-5|many|TRBD1|TRBV20-1
TGCAGTGCTAGATCCACAGGGGGGATAGGGAATCAGCCCCAGCATTTT
CSARSTGGIGNQPQHF
>TRBJ2-7|NA|NA|TRBV7-9
TGTGCCAGCAGCTTAATGGCAGAATACGAGCAGTACTTC
CASSLMAEYEQYF
>TRBJ2-7|NA|TRBD2|TRBV12-3/TRBV12-4
TGTGCCAGCAGTCTAAGCGGGAAGATCTACGAGCAGTACTTC
CASSLSGKIYEQYF
>TRBJ2-3|many|NA|TRBV7-9
TGTGCCAGCAGCCCATGGAGGGGACACAGCACAGATACGCAGTATTTT
CASSPWRGHSTDTQYF
>TRBJ1-5|many|NA|TRBV2
TGTGCCAGCAGTGAAGTATACGTAAATCAGCCCCAGCATTTT
CASSEVYVNQPQHF
>TRBJ2-7|many|NA|TRBV20-1
TGCAGTGCTAGACGCAACTTGGGGTCGGGAGAGCAGTACTTC
CSARRNLGSGEQYF
>TRBJ2-1|few|NA|TRBV19
TGTGCCAGTAGTATAGGAGTCTATGAGCAGTTCTTC
CASSIGVYEQFF
>TRBJ2-3|many|NA|TRBV7-2
TGTGCCAGCAGATCAGGAGGGTGGGACACAGATACGCAGTATTTT
CASRSGGWDTDTQYF
>TRBJ2-6|many|TRBD1|TRBV5-1
TGCGCCAGCAGCTATAGGACAGGTCCCTCTGGGGCCAACGTCCTGACTTTC
CASSYRTGPSGANVLTF
>TRBJ1-1|many|NA|TRBV7-9
TGTGCCAGCAGCCCCAAGGGCTTAAACACTGAAGCTTTCTTT
CASSPKGLNTEAFF
>TRBJ2-7|NA|NA|TRBV4-1
TGCGCCAGCAGCTCCTTAGGACAGAGCCACGAGCAGTACTTC
CASSSLGQSHEQYF
>TRBJ2-7|NA|NA|TRBV9
TGTGCCAGCAGCGTAGGTCCAGAGCCCTACGAGCAGTACTTC
CASSVGPEPYEQYF
>TRBJ2-7|few|TRBD2|TRBV7-9
TGTGCCAGCAGCTTAGGGGTGCCTAGCGGGAGTTTTTACGAGCAGTACTTC
CASSLGVPSGSFYEQYF
>TRBJ2-7|few|TRBD1|TRBV20-1
TGCAGTGCTGAATCGACAGGGGGCTACGAGCAGTACTTC
CSAESTGGYEQYF
>TRBJ2-1|NA|TRBD2|TRBV9
TGTGCCAGCAGCGTAGAGGTAGGTCTAGCGGACCATTACTCCTACAATGAGCAGTTCTTC
CASSVEVGLADHYSYNEQFF
>TRBJ1-2|few|TRBD1|TRBV29-1
TGCAGCAGCAGGGGGCAGGACTATGGCTACACCTTC
CSSRGQDYGYTF
>TRBJ2-3|many|NA|TRBV28
TGTGCCAGCAGATTAGGGAATACGCAGTATTTT
CASRLGNTQYF
>TRBJ2-1|many|TRBD2|TRBV9
TGTGCCAGCAGCGCGACTAGCGGGAGGGCTGTTAAGCAGTTCTTC
CASSATSGRAVKQFF
>TRBJ2-3|NA|NA|TRBV7-8
TGTGCCACCCGTTACACAGATACGCAGTATTTT
CATRYTDTQYF
>TRBJ2-1|many|NA|TRBV11-2
TGTGCCAGCAGCTTAGAGCTCCCCAGAGATGAGCAGTTCTTC
CASSLELPRDEQFF
>TRBJ2-7|many|TRBD2|TRBV5-6
TGTGCCAGCAGCATACCCCTACCAGCGGGAGGTCCTCCCTACGAGCAGTACTTC
CASSIPLPAGGPPYEQYF
>TRBJ2-1|NA|NA|TRBV9
TGTGCCAGCAGCCCCCGTCCTCCAGGGAGGTACAATGAGCAGTTCTTC
CASSPRPPGRYNEQFF
>TRBJ2-3|NA|TRBD2|TRBV4-1
TGCGCCAGCAGCCAAGTTCGCCTAGCGGGACCGCCAGATACGCAGTATTTT
CASSQVRLAGPPDTQYF
>TRBJ2-3|many|TRBD2|TRBV20-1
TGCAGTGCTAAAGGACTAGCGGGAGCCGGAGATACGCAGTATTTT
CSAKGLAGAGDTQYF
>TRBJ2-7|many|NA|TRBV10-1
TGCGCCAGCAGTGAGTCTCAAAAAGTACAGGGATCCGAGCAGTACTTC
CASSESQKVQGSEQYF
>TRBJ2-7|many|NA|TRBV7-8
TGTGCCAGCAGCGCCCCCGGCTCCTACGAGCAGTACTTC
CASSAPGSYEQYF
>TRBJ2-1|many|TRBD2|TRBV27
TGTGCCAGCAGTTTATCGCGATTCTCTGGGCTAGCGGGAGGATCCTACAATGAGCAGTTCTTC
CASSLSRFSGLAGGSYNEQFF
>TRBJ2-1|many|NA|TRBV7-9
TGTGCCAGCAGCTTAGTTCTGGCGATTGAGCAGTTCTTC
CASSLVLAIEQFF
>TRBJ1-2|many|NA|TRBV12-3/TRBV12-4
TGTGCCAGCAGTTTAGACAGGCCCTCCGGCTACACCTTC
CASSLDRPSGYTF
>TRBJ2-1|few|TRBD2|TRBV9
TGTGCCAGCAGCGGTCTAGCGGGAGCCTACAATGAGCAGTTCTTC
CASSGLAGAYNEQFF
>TRBJ1-1|many|NA|TRBV18
TGTGCCAGCTCAGGCAGGGATCGGGTCACTGAAGCTTTCTTT
CASSGRDRVTEAFF
>TRBJ1-1|many|NA|TRBV28
TGTGCCAGCAGGGGGCCGGGACAACAGAACACTGAAGCTTTCTTT
CASRGPGQQNTEAFF
>TRBJ2-3|many|NA|TRBV18
TGTGCCAGCTCACCAAGGGCAGGCACAGATACGCAGTATTTT
CASSPRAGTDTQYF